These 27 T cell receptor beta chains were sequenced from one sample in a study of T cells in Graves' hyperthyroidism and ophthalmopathy. What was amplified from RNA transcripts were TCR beta CDR3 regions. HTBI primers were the set used in a first-round RT-PCR of the TCR CDR3. Via MiXCR, TCRdb re-called the multiplex PCR reads, giving one row per CDR3 protein. The data contain 500,000 to 600,000 distinct CDR3 sequences, over 45% of them singletons. The sequenced sample was peripheral blood or thyroid tissue (not recorded which). All receptors derive from an adult woman with Graves' disease, either hyperthyroidism or ophthalmopathy (not recorded which).

This clonotype was seen ten or more times. A read error is possible here, since a much larger clone lies one base away. The V call is TRBV28, the J call TRBJ1-2, with D maybe TRBD1 (6 bases). In germline, CDR1 is MDHEN, CDR2 SYDVKM. V was clipped by 3 bases and J by 4 bases, with 9 bases between them. This CDR3 contains 13 residues. DNA of the CDR3: TGTGCCAGCAGTTTCCAGGGGACCTATGGCTACACCTTC. Amino acids: CASSFQGTYGYTF.

The V and J genes are TRBV7-8 and TRBJ1-2; D unclear. The CDR3 is made up of 12 amino acids. V lost 3 bases and J 5 bases, leaving 7 bases between the germline ends. CDR1 and CDR2 from the germline V gene are SGHVS and FQNEAQ. This CDR3 is CASSFTEYGYTF. CDR3 DNA: TGTGCCAGCAGCTTTACAGAATATGGCTACACCTTC.

The V gene is TRBV15, the J gene TRBJ1-2, with unresolved D. The CDR3 contains 14 residues. The V end lost 5 bases, the J end lost 0 bases, and 10 bases lay between the germline ends. Germline V CDR1 and CDR2: LNHNV, YYDKDF (reference sequence). The CDR3 is CATSSSRPNYGYTF. Written as DNA, the CDR3 is TGTGCCACCAGCTCTAGCAGACCTAACTATGGCTACACCTTC. Using reference TRBV15 and TRBJ1-2 for the parts outside the CDR3, the full variable domain is DAMVIQNPRYQVTQFGKPVTLSCSQTLNHNVMYWYQQKSSQAPKLLFHYYDKDFNNEADTPDNFQSRRPNTSFCFLDIRSPGLGDTAMYLCATSSSRPNYGYTFGSGTRLTVV.

The genes are TRBV28 and TRBJ1-2, with D possibly matching TRBD1 (5 bases). This CDR3 region has 14 residues. V was clipped by 5 bases and J by 2 bases, with 12 bases between them. Germline V gives CDR1 MDHEN, CDR2 SYDVKM. The CDR3 reads CASSTGPGNYGYTF. CDR3 bases: TGTGCCAGCAGTACGGGACCGGGAAACTATGGCTACACCTTC.

This clonotype showed up many times. J is TRBJ1-4 and V is TRBV29-1, with 8 bases that match TRBD1. This CDR3 comprises 16 residues. CDR1 and CDR2 from the germline V gene are SQVTM and ANQGSEA. The V and J ends lost 4 bases and 8 bases, in that order; junction bases with no gene match: 15. The CDR3 coding sequence is TGCAGCGTTGCGGGGCCTCGAACAGGGGGTGGCGAAAAACTGTTTTTT. Protein sequence: CSVAGPRTGGGEKLFF.

This clonotype occurred many times. This chain joins TRBV4-1 and TRBJ1-1; D is undetermined. The CDR3 spans 13 residues. V was clipped by 1 base and J by 1 base, with 4 bases between them. Germline V gives CDR1 MGHRA, CDR2 YSYEKL. The CDR3 bases are TGCGCCAGCAGCCAAGCTACGAACACTGAAGCTTTCTTT. It yields the protein CASSQATNTEAFF.

The V and J genes are TRBV12-3 or TRBV12-4 and TRBJ2-7; weak D call: TRBD2 (5 bases). V shed 8 bases and J shed 3 bases, with 14 bases lying between them. The CDR3 runs 13 residues. The CDR3 region is CASRTAAGYEQYF. The CDR3 DNA sequence: TGTGCCAGCCGGACCGCGGCGGGCTACGAGCAGTACTTC.

This clonotype showed up many times. Here the CDR3 DNA reads TGTGCCAGCAGTTCGTTCAGTGGTTACGGGGAGCTGTTTTTT. Protein product: CASSSFSGYGELFF. This rearrangement joins TRBV2 to TRBJ2-2; D is unclear. CDR1 and CDR2 from the germline V gene are SNHLY and FYNNEI. There are 14 residues in the CDR3. The V end was cut by 5 bases, the J end by 7 bases, with 14 bases between.

CDR3 in DNA: TGTGCCATCATGGGACAGGGGATCTATGGCTACACCTTC. This encodes CAIMGQGIYGYTF. The chain uses TRBV10-3 and TRBJ1-2; 10 bases are a match to TRBD1. The CDR3 is made up of 13 amino acids. Germline CDR1 reads ENHRY; CDR2 reads SYGVKD. V lost 7 bases and J lost 4; bases outside the gene matches: 3.

This clonotype was recorded a few times. The CDR3 nucleotides read TGCAGTGCTAGGGACGCCGGGACAGGGGACGATGGCTACACCTTC. It specifies CSARDAGTGDDGYTF. The chain carries TRBV20-1 and TRBJ1-2; TRBD1 matches at 10 bases. Germline V CDR1 and CDR2: DFQATT, SNEGSKA (reference sequence). The CDR3 runs 15 residues. The ends lost 3 bases at V and 6 bases at J; junction bases unmatched: 10.

This clonotype appeared many times. The V and J genes are TRBV10-3 and TRBJ2-6; D gene unclear. V was trimmed by 0 bases and J by 2 bases, leaving 5 bases between them. The CDR3 covers 15 residues. The germline CDR1 and CDR2 sequences are ENHRY and SYGVKD. Here the CDR3 DNA reads TGTGCCATCAGTGAGTCCCCTCCTGGGGCCAACGTCCTGACTTTC. Translated: CAISESPPGANVLTF.

V and J are TRBV12-3 or TRBV12-4 and TRBJ1-1; D unclear. Trimming took off 0 bases at V and 3 bases at J, with 11 bases between the two ends. The CDR3 spans 15 residues. As DNA, the CDR3 is TGTGCCAGCAGTTTAGCAGGGTCCTCGTACACTGAAGCTTTCTTT. It encodes CASSLAGSSYTEAFF.

Notes on this clonotype: Given the absence of the conserved phenylalanine or tryptophan at the CDR3 end, a read error is likely. The chain's CDR3 is CATNTGVPYGYTS. Written as DNA, the CDR3 is TGTGCCACCAACACAGGGGTTCCCTATGGCTACACCTCC. The chain links TRBV7-9 to TRBJ1-2, with TRBD1 identical over 7 bases. Trimming removed 10 bases from V and 4 bases from J; junction bases left unmatched: 9. Germline-derived CDR1 and CDR2 are SEHNR and FQNEAQ (reference sequence). The CDR3 has 13 residues.

This clonotype was seen more than once but under ten times. The chain has TRBV10-3 and TRBJ2-7; D is unresolved. Germline values: CDR1 ENHRY, CDR2 SYGVKD. The germline V and J ends were trimmed by 2 bases and 5 bases, with 10 bases remaining between them. The length of the CDR3 is 13 residues. The CDR3 sequence is CAISEPREDEQYF. CDR3 sequence (DNA): TGTGCCATCAGTGAGCCCAGAGAGGACGAGCAGTACTTC.

The chain's CDR3 is CASSVGVFSSYEQYF. The CDR3 region has the DNA TGTGCCAGCAGCGTCGGGGTATTTAGCAGCTACGAGCAGTACTTC. This sequence joins TRBV5-8 and TRBJ2-7; TRBD2 might be the D (5 bases). This CDR3 is 15 amino acids long. Germline V CDR1 and CDR2: SGHTS, YDEGEE. V was cut by 4 bases and J by 3 bases, with 17 bases left in between.

The chain couples TRBV20-1 to TRBJ2-7, with D unclear. Trimming pared 0 bases from V and 3 bases from J, leaving 9 bases between. Germline V gives CDR1 DFQATT, CDR2 SNEGSKA (reference sequence). The CDR3 length is 13 residues. CDR3 region: CSARETEDYEQYF. Written as DNA, the CDR3 is TGCAGTGCTAGAGAGACCGAGGACTACGAGCAGTACTTC.

J is TRBJ1-4 and V is TRBV10-3; 7 positions match TRBD1. The trim removed 2 bases at V and 8 bases at J, leaving 5 bases unmatched. CDR1 is ENHRY and CDR2 is SYGVKD in the germline V gene. This CDR3 region has 14 residues. This chain's CDR3 is CAISEGTESEKLFF. Here the CDR3 DNA reads TGTGCCATCAGTGAGGGGACAGAAAGCGAAAAACTGTTTTTT.

The CDR3 bases are TGCAGTGCTAGATCTTCAGCGGCCAGGGCCGAGCAGTACTTC. Its protein product is CSARSSAARAEQYF. This chain links TRBV20-1 with TRBJ2-7, with D possibly being TRBD1 or TRBD2 (5 bases each). With 2 bases removed from V and 6 bases from J, the gap between germline ends came to 17 bases. The CDR3 covers 14 residues. Germline V gene lookup returns CDR1 DFQATT and CDR2 SNEGSKA (reference sequence).

This chain joins TRBV7-2 and TRBJ2-5, with TRBD2 matching 8 bases. V shed 6 bases, J shed 5 bases, and the junction held 5 bases outside the gene matches. The length of the CDR3 is 13 residues. The germline V gene encodes CDR1 SGHTA and CDR2 FQGNSA. The CDR3 here is CASSNSGKETQYF. CDR3 nucleotide sequence: TGTGCCAGCAGTAATAGCGGGAAGGAGACCCAGTACTTC.

This chain joins TRBV24-1 and TRBJ2-2; either TRBD1 or TRBD2 may fit D (5 bases each). V lost 5 bases and J 1 base, leaving 16 bases between the germline ends. The germline gives CDR1 KGHDR, CDR2 SFDVKD. CDR3 length: 17 amino acids. CDR3 sequence reads: CATSAMTWDGNTGELFF. As DNA, the CDR3 is TGTGCCACCAGTGCTATGACCTGGGACGGGAACACCGGGGAGCTGTTTTTT.

This chain joins TRBV7-6 and TRBJ2-5; TRBD1 might be the D (5 bases). Germline CDR1 reads SGHVS; CDR2 reads FNYEAQ. CDR3 size: 14 residues. V was trimmed by 5 bases and J by 5 bases, leaving 15 bases between them. For the CDR3, the DNA is TGTGCCAGCAGCGTCGCAGGGATAGAGGAGACCCAGTACTTC. This codes for CASSVAGIEETQYF. Full variable domain (missing parts from reference TRBV7-6 and TRBJ2-5): GAGVSQSPRYKVTKRGQDVALRCDPISGHVSLYWYRQALGQGPEFLTYFNYEAQQDKSGLPNDRFSAERPEGSISTLTIQRTEQRDSAMYRCASSVAGIEETQYFGPGTRLLVL.

The CDR3 sequence: CASSYSWGGEPQHF. The CDR3 DNA is TGTGCCAGCAGTTACTCCTGGGGAGGGGAGCCCCAGCATTTT. The chain recombines TRBV6-5 with TRBJ1-5; tentatively, D is TRBD1 (5 bases). The V end lost 0 bases, the J end lost 8 bases, and 11 bases lay between the germline ends. Per germline, CDR1 MNHEY and CDR2 SVGAGI. The CDR3 extends over 14 amino acids.

V is TRBV14 and J is TRBJ1-6; D is ambiguous. Trimming cost V 4 bases and J 5 bases, with 6 bases left between them. The CDR3 extends over 13 amino acids. Germline V gene lookup returns CDR1 SGHDN and CDR2 FVKESK. CDR3 sequence reads: CASSRSDNSPLHF. The CDR3 DNA is TGTGCCAGCAGCCGGTCTGATAATTCACCCCTCCACTTT. Supplemented by reference TRBV14 and TRBJ1-6, the full variable domain reads EAGVTQFPSHSVIEKGQTVTLRCDPISGHDNLYWYRRVMGKEIKFLLHFVKESKQDESGMPNNRFLAERTGGTYSTLKVQPAELEDSGVYFCASSRSDNSPLHFGNGTRLTVT.

The chain carries TRBV7-2 and TRBJ2-5; D ambiguous. V was clipped by 2 bases and J by 1 base, with 11 bases between them. Looked up from germline, CDR1 is SGHTA and CDR2 is FQGNSA. The CDR3 length is 15 residues. CDR3 sequence (DNA): TGTGCCAGCAGCTTAAGACGAGGTTCCCAAGAGACCCAGTACTTC. Translating it yields CASSLRRGSQETQYF.

The DNA of the CDR3 is TGTGCCAGCAGCTTAGCCTGGGGGTCTGAAGCTTTCTTT. Amino acids: CASSLAWGSEAFF. This sequence joins TRBV7-9 and TRBJ1-1; tentatively, D is TRBD1 (5 bases). Trimming removed 0 bases at V and 6 bases at J, with 8 bases between. The CDR3 runs to 13 residues. CDR1 SEHNR and CDR2 FQNEAQ come from the germline V gene (reference sequence).

A few counts support this clonotype. The chain has TRBV12-3 or TRBV12-4 and TRBJ1-5; D is ambiguous. This CDR3 is 13 amino acids long. Trimming left V 3 bases short and J 5 bases short, with 8 bases between. The CDR3 spells CASSFSAYQPQHF. The CDR3 coding sequence is TGTGCCAGCAGTTTTTCGGCCTATCAGCCCCAGCATTTT.

Turning to this clonotype: A read error may produce the germline difference seen at one junction end. The chain is built from TRBV13 and TRBJ2-5; 13 bases fit TRBD2. This CDR3 contains 16 residues. Germline-derived CDR1 and CDR2 are PRHDT and FYEKMQ (reference sequence). CDR3 amino acids: CASSIGLAGVVETQHF. CDR3 bases: TGTGCCAGCAGCATCGGACTAGCGGGAGTAGTAGAGACCCAGCACTTC.